The present T cell receptor beta chain was sequenced within a study of beta chain features in type 1 diabetes. Sorted cells reached over 95% purity in every population. The isolated RNA, all of it, was reverse transcribed, so expressed TCRB transcripts were what got sequenced. Reads from naive, central memory and regulatory T cell samples averaged around 3.5 million. TCRdb keeps only in-frame clones here, not all; method: immunoSEQ multiplex PCR. The sample has 900,000 or so clones, about a sixth seen once. Trimming took 2 bases from V and 7 from J, leaving 8 bases between them. Germline CDR1 and CDR2: MNHEY and SVGAGI. This CDR3 spans 13 amino acids.

The sample consisted of naive CD4+ T cells from blood. The J gene is TRBJ2-2, the V gene TRBV6-5; D perhaps matches TRBD2 (5 bases). The TCR sequence derives from a woman aged 18-35 years in good health. CDR3 nucleotides: TGTGCCAGCAGTTACGATCGGGGCGGGGAGCTGTTTTTT. Encoded protein: CASSYDRGGELFF.